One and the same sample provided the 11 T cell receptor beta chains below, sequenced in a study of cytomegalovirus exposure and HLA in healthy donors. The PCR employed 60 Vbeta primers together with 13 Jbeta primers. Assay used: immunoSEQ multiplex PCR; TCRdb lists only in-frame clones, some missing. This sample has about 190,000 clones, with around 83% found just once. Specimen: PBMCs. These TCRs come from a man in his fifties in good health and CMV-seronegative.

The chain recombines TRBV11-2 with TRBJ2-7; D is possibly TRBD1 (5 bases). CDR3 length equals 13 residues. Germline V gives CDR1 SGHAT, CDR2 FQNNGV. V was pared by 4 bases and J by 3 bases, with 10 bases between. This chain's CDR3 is CASSSGNGYEQYF. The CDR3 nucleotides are TGTGCCAGCAGCTCAGGGAACGGCTACGAGCAGTACTTC. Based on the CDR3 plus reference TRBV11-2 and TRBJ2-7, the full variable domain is EAGVAQSPRYKIIEKRQSVAFWCNPISGHATLYWYQQILGQGPKLLIQFQNNGVVDDSQLPKDRFSAERLKGVDSTLKIQPAKLEDSAVYLCASSSGNGYEQYFGPGTRLTVT.

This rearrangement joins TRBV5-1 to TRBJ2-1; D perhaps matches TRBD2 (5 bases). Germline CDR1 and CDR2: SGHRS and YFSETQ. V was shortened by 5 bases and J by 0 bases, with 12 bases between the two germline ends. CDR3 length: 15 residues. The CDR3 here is CASSGSASSYNEQFF. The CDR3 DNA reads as TGCGCCAGCAGTGGTAGCGCCAGCTCCTACAATGAGCAGTTCTTC.

The CDR3 protein is CASSVGGRASGTGELFF. DNA of the CDR3: TGTGCCAGCAGCGTAGGGGGGAGGGCTAGCGGGACCGGGGAGCTGTTTTTT. The rearrangement links TRBV9 to TRBJ2-2; 8 bases are a match to TRBD2. Trimming removed 0 bases from V and 5 bases from J; junction bases left unmatched: 9. Germline V gene sequence: CDR1 SGDLS, CDR2 YYNGEE. The length of the CDR3 is 17 residues.

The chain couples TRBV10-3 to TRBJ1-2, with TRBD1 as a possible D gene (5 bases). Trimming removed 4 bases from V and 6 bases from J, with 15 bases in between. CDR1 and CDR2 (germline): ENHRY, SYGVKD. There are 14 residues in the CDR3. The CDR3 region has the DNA TGTGCCATCAGTGCCTTGGGGGGGTCCGATGGCTACACCTTC. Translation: CAISALGGSDGYTF.

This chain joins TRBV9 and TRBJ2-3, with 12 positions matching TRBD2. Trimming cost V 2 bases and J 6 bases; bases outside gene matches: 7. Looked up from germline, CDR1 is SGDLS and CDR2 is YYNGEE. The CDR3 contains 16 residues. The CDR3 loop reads CASSVRTSGTGDTQYF. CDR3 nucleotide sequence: TGTGCCAGCAGCGTCCGGACTAGCGGGACGGGGGATACGCAGTATTTT. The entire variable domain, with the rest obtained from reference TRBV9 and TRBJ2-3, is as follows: DSGVTQTPKHLITATGQRVTLRCSPRSGDLSVYWYQQSLDQGLQFLIQYYNGEERAKGNILERFSAQQFPDLHSELNLSSLELGDSALYFCASSVRTSGTGDTQYFGPGTRLTVL.

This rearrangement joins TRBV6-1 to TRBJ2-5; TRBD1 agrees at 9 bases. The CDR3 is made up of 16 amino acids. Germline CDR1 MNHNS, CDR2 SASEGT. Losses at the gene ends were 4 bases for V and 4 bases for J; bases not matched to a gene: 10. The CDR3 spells CASSGARTGVRETQYF. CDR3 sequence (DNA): TGTGCCAGCAGTGGGGCCCGGACAGGGGTACGAGAGACCCAGTACTTC.

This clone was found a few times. The CDR3 loop is CASRPRGGTDTQYF. The CDR3 DNA reads TGTGCCAGCAGACCGCGGGGAGGCACAGATACGCAGTATTTT. The gene calls are TRBV6-6 and TRBJ2-3; weak D call: TRBD2 (6 bases). The CDR3 consists of 14 residues. The germline CDR1 and CDR2 sequences are MNHNY and SVGAGI (reference sequence). V was shortened by 6 bases and J by 1 base, with 11 bases between the two germline ends.

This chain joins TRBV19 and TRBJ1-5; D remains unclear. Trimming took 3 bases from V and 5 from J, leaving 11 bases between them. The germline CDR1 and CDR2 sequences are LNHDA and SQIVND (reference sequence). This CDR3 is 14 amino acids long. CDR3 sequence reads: CASSISRTDQPQHF. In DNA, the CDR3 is TGTGCCAGTAGTATTAGTAGAACAGATCAGCCCCAGCATTTT.

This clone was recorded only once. CDR3 region: CASSQDRGGWNTGELFF. The CDR3 bases are TGCGCCAGCAGCCAAGATAGGGGGGGGTGGAACACCGGGGAGCTGTTTTTT. This chain joins TRBV4-1 and TRBJ2-2, with D possibly matching TRBD2 (7 bases). The V gene's germline CDR1 is MGHRA and CDR2 YSYEKL. The CDR3 runs to 17 residues. The V end lost 0 bases, the J end lost 1 base, and 12 bases lay between the germline ends.

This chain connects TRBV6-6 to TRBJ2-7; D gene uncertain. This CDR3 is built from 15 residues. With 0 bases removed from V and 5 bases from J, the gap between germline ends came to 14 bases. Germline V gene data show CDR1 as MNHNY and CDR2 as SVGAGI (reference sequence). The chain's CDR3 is CASSYSSSSTHEQYF. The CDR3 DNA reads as TGTGCCAGCAGTTACTCGAGTAGCTCCACGCACGAGCAGTACTTC.

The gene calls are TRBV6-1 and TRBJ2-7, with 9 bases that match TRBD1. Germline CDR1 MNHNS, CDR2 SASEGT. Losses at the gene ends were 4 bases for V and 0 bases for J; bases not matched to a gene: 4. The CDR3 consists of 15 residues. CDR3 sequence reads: CASSAGQGSSYEQYF. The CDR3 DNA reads TGTGCCAGCAGTGCAGGACAGGGGAGCTCCTACGAGCAGTACTTC.